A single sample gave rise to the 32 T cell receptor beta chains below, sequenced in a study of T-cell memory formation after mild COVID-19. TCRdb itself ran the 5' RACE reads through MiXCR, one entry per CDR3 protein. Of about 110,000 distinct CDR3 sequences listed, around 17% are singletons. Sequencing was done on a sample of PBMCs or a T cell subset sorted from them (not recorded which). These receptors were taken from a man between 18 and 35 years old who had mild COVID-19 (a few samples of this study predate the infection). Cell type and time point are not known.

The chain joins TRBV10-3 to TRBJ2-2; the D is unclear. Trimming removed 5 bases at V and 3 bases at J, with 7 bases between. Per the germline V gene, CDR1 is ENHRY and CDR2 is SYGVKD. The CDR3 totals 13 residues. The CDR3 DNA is TGTGCCATCAGTCCACAGTACACCGGGGAGCTGTTTTTT. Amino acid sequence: CAISPQYTGELFF.

The CDR3 DNA sequence: TGTGCCAGCAGGACAGGGTGGGGAATGACCGGGGAGCTGTTTTTT. Protein: CASRTGWGMTGELFF. V and J are TRBV27 and TRBJ2-2; 7 nucleotides agree with TRBD1. There are 15 residues in the CDR3. The J segment lost 5 bases and the V segment lost 6 bases, leaving 9 bases of the junction unmatched. The germline CDR1 and CDR2 sequences are MNHEY and SMNVEV (reference sequence).

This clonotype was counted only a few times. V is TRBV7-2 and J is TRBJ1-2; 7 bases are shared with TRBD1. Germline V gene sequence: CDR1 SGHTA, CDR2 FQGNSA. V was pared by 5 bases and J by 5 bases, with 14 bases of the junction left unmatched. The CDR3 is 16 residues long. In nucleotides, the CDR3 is TGTGCCAGCAGCCCTAGCCCCGGGAACAGGGGATATGGCTACACCTTC. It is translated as CASSPSPGNRGYGYTF.

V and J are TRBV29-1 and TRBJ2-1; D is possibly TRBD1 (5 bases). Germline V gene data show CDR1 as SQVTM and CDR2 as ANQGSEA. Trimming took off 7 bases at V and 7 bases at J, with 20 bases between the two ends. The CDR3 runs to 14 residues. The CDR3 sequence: CSAEAQGSGNEQFF. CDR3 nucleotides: TGCAGCGCCGAGGCCCAGGGAAGTGGGAATGAGCAGTTCTTC.

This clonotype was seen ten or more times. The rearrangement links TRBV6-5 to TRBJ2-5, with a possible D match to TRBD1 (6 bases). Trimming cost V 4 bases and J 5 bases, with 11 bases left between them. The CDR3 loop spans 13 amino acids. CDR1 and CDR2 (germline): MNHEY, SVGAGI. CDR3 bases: TGTGCCAGCAGTTCGCCAGGGGATGAGACCCAGTACTTC. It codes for CASSSPGDETQYF.

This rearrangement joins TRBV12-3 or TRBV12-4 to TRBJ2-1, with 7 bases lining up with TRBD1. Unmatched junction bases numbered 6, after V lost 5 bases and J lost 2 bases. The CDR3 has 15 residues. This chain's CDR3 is CASSADRVAYNEQFF. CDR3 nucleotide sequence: TGTGCCAGCAGTGCTGACAGGGTAGCCTACAATGAGCAGTTCTTC.

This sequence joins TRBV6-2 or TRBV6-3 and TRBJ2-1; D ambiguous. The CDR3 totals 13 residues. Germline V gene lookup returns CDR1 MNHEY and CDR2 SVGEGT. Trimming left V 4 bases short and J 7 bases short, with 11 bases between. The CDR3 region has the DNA TGTGCCAGCAGTTTCCCCAAAGGGAATGAGCAGTTCTTC. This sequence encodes CASSFPKGNEQFF.

The CDR3 spells CASSPRQGAWYEQYF. The DNA for the CDR3 is TGTGCCAGCAGTCCTAGGCAGGGGGCCTGGTACGAGCAGTACTTC. The rearrangement uses TRBV12-3 or TRBV12-4 and TRBJ2-7; 8 nucleotides agree with TRBD1. The trim removed 5 bases at V and 4 bases at J, leaving 10 bases unmatched. The CDR3 runs 15 residues.

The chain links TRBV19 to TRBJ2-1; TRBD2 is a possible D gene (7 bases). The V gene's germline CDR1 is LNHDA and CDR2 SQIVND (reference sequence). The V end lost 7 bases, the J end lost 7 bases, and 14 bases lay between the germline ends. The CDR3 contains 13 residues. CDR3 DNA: TGTGCCAGTACAAAGGGGGGGAGAAATGAGCAGTTCTTC. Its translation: CASTKGGRNEQFF.

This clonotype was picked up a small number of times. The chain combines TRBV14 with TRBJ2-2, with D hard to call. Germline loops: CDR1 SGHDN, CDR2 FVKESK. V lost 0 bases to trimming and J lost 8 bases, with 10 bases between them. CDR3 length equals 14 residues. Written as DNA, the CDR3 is TGTGCCAGCAGCCAAGATGTGTGGGATGGGGAGCTGTTTTTT. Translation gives CASSQDVWDGELFF.

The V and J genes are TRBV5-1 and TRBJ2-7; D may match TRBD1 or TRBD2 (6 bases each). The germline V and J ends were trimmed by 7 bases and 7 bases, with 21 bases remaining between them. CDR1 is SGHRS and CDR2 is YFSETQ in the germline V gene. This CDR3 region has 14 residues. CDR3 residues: CASEPGAGSQEQYF. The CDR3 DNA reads TGCGCCAGCGAACCAGGGGCGGGGTCTCAAGAGCAGTACTTC.

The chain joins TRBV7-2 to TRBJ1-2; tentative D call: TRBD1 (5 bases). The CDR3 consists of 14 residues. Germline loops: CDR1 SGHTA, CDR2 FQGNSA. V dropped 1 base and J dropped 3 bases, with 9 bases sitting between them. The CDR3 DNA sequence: TGTGCCAGCAGCTTAGGAGGGGTGGACTATGGCTACACCTTC. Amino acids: CASSLGGVDYGYTF.

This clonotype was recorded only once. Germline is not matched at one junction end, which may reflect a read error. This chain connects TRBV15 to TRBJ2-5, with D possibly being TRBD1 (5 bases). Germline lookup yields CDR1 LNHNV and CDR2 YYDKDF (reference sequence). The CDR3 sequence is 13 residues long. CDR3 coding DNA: TGTGCCACCAGCCCTAGAAGGGGCAAGCCTCCCGGGTTC. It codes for CATSPRRGKPPGF.

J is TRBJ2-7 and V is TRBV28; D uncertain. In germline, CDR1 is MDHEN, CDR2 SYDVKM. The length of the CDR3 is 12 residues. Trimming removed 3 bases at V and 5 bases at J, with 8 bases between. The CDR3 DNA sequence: TGTGCCAGCAGTTTTTCGGTCCACGAGCAGTACTTC. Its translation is CASSFSVHEQYF.

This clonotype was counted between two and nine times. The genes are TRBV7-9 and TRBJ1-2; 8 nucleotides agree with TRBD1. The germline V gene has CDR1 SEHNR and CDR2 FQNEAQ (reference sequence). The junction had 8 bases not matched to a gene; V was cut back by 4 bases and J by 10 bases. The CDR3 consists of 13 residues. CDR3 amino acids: CASSSLGQGDYTF. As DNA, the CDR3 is TGTGCCAGCAGCTCCCTCGGACAGGGCGACTACACCTTC.

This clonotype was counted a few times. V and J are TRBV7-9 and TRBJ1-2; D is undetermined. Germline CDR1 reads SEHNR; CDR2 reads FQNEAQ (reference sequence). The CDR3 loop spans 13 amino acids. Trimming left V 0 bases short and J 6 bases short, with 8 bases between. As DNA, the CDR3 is TGTGCCAGCAGCTTAGCCAGGTGGGATGGCTACACCTTC. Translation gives CASSLARWDGYTF.

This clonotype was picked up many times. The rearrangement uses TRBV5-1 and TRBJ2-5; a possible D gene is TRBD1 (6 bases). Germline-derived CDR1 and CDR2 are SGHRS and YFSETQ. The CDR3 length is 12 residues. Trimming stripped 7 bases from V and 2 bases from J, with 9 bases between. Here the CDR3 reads CASGQGQETQYF. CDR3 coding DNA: TGCGCCAGCGGGCAGGGGCAAGAGACCCAGTACTTC.

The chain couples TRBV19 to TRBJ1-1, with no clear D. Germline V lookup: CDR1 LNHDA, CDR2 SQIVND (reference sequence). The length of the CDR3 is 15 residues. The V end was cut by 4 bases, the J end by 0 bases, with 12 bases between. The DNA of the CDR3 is TGTGCCAGTAGTACCCGTATACACCTGAACACTGAAGCTTTCTTT. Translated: CASSTRIHLNTEAFF.

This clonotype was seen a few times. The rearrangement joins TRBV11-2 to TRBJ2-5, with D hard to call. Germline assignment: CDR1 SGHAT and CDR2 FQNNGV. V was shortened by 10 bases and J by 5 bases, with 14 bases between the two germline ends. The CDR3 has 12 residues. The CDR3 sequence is CATPPGVETQYF. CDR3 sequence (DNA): TGTGCCACTCCACCTGGCGTGGAGACCCAGTACTTC.

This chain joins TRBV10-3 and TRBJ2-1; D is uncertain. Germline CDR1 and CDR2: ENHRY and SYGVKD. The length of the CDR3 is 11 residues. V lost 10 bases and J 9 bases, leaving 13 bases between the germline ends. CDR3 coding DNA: TGTGCCACGCAGTCAGTGGGTGAGCAGTTCTTC. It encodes CATQSVGEQFF.

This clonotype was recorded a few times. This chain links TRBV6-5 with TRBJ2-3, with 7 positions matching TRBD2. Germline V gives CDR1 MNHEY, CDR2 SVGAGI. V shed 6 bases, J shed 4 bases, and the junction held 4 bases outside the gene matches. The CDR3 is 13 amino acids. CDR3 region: CASRISGADTQYF. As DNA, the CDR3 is TGTGCCAGCAGAATCAGCGGGGCAGATACGCAGTATTTT.

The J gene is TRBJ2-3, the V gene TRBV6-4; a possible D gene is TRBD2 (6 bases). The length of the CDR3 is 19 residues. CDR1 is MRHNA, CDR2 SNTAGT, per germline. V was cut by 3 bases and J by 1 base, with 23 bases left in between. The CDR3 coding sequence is TGTGCCAGCAGTGAGCCCAGACTGGCGGGGAATTTGGGCACAGATACGCAGTATTTT. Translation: CASSEPRLAGNLGTDTQYF.

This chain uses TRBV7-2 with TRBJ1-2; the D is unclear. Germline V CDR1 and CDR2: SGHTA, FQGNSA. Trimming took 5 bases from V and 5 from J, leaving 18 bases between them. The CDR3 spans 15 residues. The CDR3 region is CASSPRSIDFYGYTF. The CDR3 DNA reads TGTGCCAGCAGCCCCCGTAGCATAGATTTTTATGGCTACACCTTC. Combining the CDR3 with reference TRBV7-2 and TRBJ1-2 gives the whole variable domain GAGVSQSPSNKVTEKGKDVELRCDPISGHTALYWYRQSLGQGLEFLIYFQGNSAPDKSGLPSDRFSAERTGGSVSTLTIQRTQQEDSAVYLCASSPRSIDFYGYTFGSGTRLTVV.

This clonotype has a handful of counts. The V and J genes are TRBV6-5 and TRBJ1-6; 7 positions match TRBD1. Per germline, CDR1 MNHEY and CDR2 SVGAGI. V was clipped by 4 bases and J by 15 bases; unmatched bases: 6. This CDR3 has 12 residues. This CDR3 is CASSSQGSHLHF. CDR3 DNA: TGTGCCAGCAGTTCACAGGGGAGTCACCTCCACTTT.

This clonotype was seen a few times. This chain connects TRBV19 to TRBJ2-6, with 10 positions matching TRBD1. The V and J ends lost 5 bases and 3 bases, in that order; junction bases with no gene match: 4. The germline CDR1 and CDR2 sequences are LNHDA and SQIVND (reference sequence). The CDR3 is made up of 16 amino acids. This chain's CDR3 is CASSRQGAIGANVLTF. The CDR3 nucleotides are TGTGCCAGTAGTCGACAGGGGGCGATTGGGGCCAACGTCCTGACTTTC.

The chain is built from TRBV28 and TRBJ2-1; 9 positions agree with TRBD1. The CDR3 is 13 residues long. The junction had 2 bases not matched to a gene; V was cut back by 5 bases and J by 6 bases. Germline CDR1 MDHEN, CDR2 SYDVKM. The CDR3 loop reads CASSGDRANEQFF. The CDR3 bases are TGTGCCAGCAGTGGGGACAGGGCCAATGAGCAGTTCTTC.

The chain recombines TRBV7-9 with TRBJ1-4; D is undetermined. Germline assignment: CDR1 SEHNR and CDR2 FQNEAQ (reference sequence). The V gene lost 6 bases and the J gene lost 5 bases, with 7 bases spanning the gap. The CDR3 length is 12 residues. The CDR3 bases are TGTGCCAGCAGAAGACCCAATGAAAAACTGTTTTTT. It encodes CASRRPNEKLFF.

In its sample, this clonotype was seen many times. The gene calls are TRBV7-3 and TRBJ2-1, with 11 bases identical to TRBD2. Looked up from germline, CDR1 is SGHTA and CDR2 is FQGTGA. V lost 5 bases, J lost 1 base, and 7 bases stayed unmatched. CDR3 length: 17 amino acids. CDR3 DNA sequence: TGTGCCAGCAGCCCGAGGGGACTAGCGGATTCCTACAATGAGCAGTTCTTC. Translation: CASSPRGLADSYNEQFF. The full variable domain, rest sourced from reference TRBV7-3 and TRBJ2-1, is GAGVSQTPSNKVTEKGKYVELRCDPISGHTALYWYRQSLGQGPEFLIYFQGTGAADDSGLPNDRFFAVRPEGSVSTLKIQRTERGDSAVYLCASSPRGLADSYNEQFFGPGTRLTVL.

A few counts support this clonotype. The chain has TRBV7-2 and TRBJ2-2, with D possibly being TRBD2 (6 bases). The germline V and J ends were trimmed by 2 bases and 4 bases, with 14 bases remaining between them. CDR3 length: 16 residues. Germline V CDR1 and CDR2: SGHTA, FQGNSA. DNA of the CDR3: TGTGCCAGCAGCTTATCGGGACTGCGGGGCACCGGGGAGCTGTTTTTT. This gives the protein CASSLSGLRGTGELFF.

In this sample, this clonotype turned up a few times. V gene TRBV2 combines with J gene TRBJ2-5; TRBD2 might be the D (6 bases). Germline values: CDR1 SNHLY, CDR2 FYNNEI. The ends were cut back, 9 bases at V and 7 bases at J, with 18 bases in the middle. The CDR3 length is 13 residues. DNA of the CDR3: TGTGCCAGTCTGGAGGGCTTGGCACTGACCCAGTACTTC. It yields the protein CASLEGLALTQYF.

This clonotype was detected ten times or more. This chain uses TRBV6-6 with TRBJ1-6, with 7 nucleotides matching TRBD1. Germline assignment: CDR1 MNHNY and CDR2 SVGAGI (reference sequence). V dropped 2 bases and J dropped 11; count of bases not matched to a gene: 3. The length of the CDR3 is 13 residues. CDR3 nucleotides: TGTGCCAGCAGTTACGGGGACAGAGCACCCCTCCACTTT. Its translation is CASSYGDRAPLHF.

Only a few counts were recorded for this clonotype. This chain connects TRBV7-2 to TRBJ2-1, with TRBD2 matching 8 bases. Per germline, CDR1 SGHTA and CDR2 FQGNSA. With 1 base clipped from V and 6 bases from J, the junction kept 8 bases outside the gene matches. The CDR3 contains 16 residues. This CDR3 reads CASSLVGLDISNEQFF. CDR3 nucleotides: TGTGCCAGCAGCTTAGTGGGACTAGATATCTCCAATGAGCAGTTCTTC. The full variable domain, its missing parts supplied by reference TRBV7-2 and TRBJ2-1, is GAGVSQSPSNKVTEKGKDVELRCDPISGHTALYWYRQSLGQGLEFLIYFQGNSAPDKSGLPSDRFSAERTGGSVSTLTIQRTQQEDSAVYLCASSLVGLDISNEQFFGPGTRLTVL.